Below are 5 T cell receptor beta chains sequenced from a single sample in a study of cytomegalovirus exposure and HLA in healthy donors. In the PCR, 60 Vbeta and 13 Jbeta primers were used. Libraries were prepared by immunoSEQ multiplex PCR; TCRdb keeps only in-frame clonotypes and omits some of them. This table holds 130,000 or so clones, about 80% found once. Sequencing was done on a sample of PBMCs. These receptors were collected from a woman between 40 and 55 years old in good health and CMV-seronegative.

This chain connects TRBV7-6 to TRBJ2-3, with 9 bases that match TRBD1. This CDR3 comprises 17 residues. Germline lookup yields CDR1 SGHVS and CDR2 FNYEAQ. V shed 4 bases, J shed 3 bases, and the junction held 11 bases outside the gene matches. The CDR3 reads CASSSFTGTGFTDTQYF. DNA for the CDR3: TGTGCCAGCAGCTCCTTTACCGGGACAGGGTTTACAGATACGCAGTATTTT.

This clone is a singleton in its sample. The J gene is TRBJ1-6, the V gene TRBV11-1; the D is unclear. The CDR3 is made up of 14 amino acids. Per the germline V gene, CDR1 is SGHAT and CDR2 is FQDESV (reference sequence). V was pared by 3 bases and J by 10 bases, with 13 bases between. The CDR3 protein is CASSLNEGNSPLHF. CDR3 DNA: TGTGCCAGCAGCTTGAACGAGGGTAACTCACCCCTCCACTTT.

This clone came up a few times. The V gene is TRBV6-5, the J gene TRBJ2-1, with TRBD2 matching 8 bases. Germline values: CDR1 MNHEY, CDR2 SVGAGI. Germline trimming cut 2 bases from V and 3 bases from J; bases unmatched to any gene: 3. The CDR3 contains 15 residues. For the CDR3, the DNA is TGTGCCAGCAGTTACGAGACTAGCGTCTACAATGAGCAGTTCTTC. It encodes CASSYETSVYNEQFF.

The gene calls are TRBV7-9 and TRBJ2-5; D possibly corresponds to TRBD1 (6 bases). This CDR3 region has 14 residues. Between the trimmed V and J ends, which lost 4 bases and 2 bases, there was a span of 11 bases. CDR1 and CDR2 from the germline V gene are SEHNR and FQNEAQ (reference sequence). CDR3 coding DNA: TGTGCCAGCAGCTGGGGACAACGACAAGAGACCCAGTACTTC. Translated, it gives CASSWGQRQETQYF.

V usage is TRBV5-6 and J usage is TRBJ2-7, with a weak D call TRBD1 (5 bases). The germline V and J ends were trimmed by 3 bases and 3 bases, with 7 bases remaining between them. Germline V gives CDR1 SGHDT, CDR2 YYEEEE. CDR3 length equals 12 residues. CDR3 amino acids: CASSSQGYEQYF. CDR3 bases: TGTGCCAGCAGCTCCCAGGGCTACGAGCAGTACTTC.